The 4 T cell receptor beta chains below were found in one sample sequenced in a study of T cells after yellow fever vaccination. TCRdb called the 5' RACE reads again in MiXCR, with one record for every CDR3 protein. Here the sample spans some 600,000 distinct CDR3 sequences, roughly an eighth being singletons. The sample here was PBMCs, taken on the day of the yellow fever booster vaccination. Receptors were obtained from a young man who received the YFV17D yellow fever vaccine.

This sequence joins TRBV5-1 and TRBJ2-1; TRBD2 matches 7 bases. CDR1 is SGHRS and CDR2 is YFSETQ in the germline V gene. V trimming: 4 bases; J trimming: 2 bases; junction bases outside the gene matches: 9. The CDR3 is made up of 16 amino acids. The CDR3 DNA reads as TGCGCCAGCAGCGGGGGAGGCGGGAGTACCTACAATGAGCAGTTCTTC. Protein product: CASSGGGGSTYNEQFF.

The rearrangement uses TRBV18 and TRBJ2-1, with D uncertain. The CDR3 contains 12 residues. The V gene lost 1 base and the J gene lost 8 bases, with 6 bases spanning the gap. Per germline, CDR1 KGHSH and CDR2 LQKENI. CDR3 sequence (DNA): TGTGCCAGCTCACCACGTTGGGATGAGCAGTTCTTC. This codes for CASSPRWDEQFF.

CDR3 sequence: CASSFTTSSQETQYF. The DNA of the CDR3 is TGCGCCAGCAGCTTTACGACTAGCTCACAAGAGACCCAGTACTTC. This chain links TRBV5-1 with TRBJ2-5; TRBD2 aligns across 7 bases. V lost 2 bases and J lost 2; bases outside the gene matches: 6. The CDR3 covers 15 residues. Germline V gives CDR1 SGHRS, CDR2 YFSETQ.

This clonotype was seen only a few times. V and J are TRBV20-1 and TRBJ2-7, with 9 bases aligning to TRBD2. J lost 1 base, V lost 6 bases, and 7 bases had no gene match. CDR1 and CDR2 from the germline V gene are DFQATT and SNEGSKA (reference sequence). The CDR3 sequence is 14 residues long. CDR3 loop: CSANSGSLSYEQYF. DNA for the CDR3: TGCAGTGCCAATAGCGGGAGTCTGTCCTACGAGCAGTACTTC.